Listed below are T cell receptor beta chains from one sample, sequenced in a study of blood T cell repertoires in COVID-19. Clones were sequenced by immunoSEQ multiplex PCR, and TCRdb holds only the in-frame ones, with some missing. The sample contains approximately 200,000 clones, around nine tenths of which appear only once. Sequencing input: PBMCs or T cells enriched from blood (not recorded which). The receptors were sampled from a woman aged 25-40 years who had been exposed to COVID-19. Both conserved end residues are part of each CDR3. Fields, in order: clone size, CDR3 length, J gene, V gene, D gene, CDR3 protein, CDR3 DNA. D genes are given only for firm matches. Only part of the rows carry a size: once, few, many, or a class if the clone is expanded.

>.|13|TRBJ1-1|TRBV4-1|.
CASSQDRNTEAFF
TGCGCCAGCAGCCAAGACAGGAACACTGAAGCTTTCTTT
>few|14|TRBJ2-2|TRBV30|.
CASKAGTNTGELFF
TGTGCCTCGAAAGCGGGGACAAACACCGGGGAGCTGTTTTTT
>.|11|TRBJ1-2|TRBV5-4|.
CASSLGAGYTF
TGTGCCAGCAGCTTGGGGGCTGGCTACACCTTC
>.|15|TRBJ2-2|TRBV7-8|TRBD1
CASSLGGQGTGELFF
TGTGCCAGCAGCTTAGGGGGACAGGGGACCGGGGAGCTGTTTTTT
>.|14|TRBJ1-2|TRBV10-3|TRBD1
CAIVRDRGRDGYTF
TGTGCCATCGTCCGGGACAGGGGGCGAGATGGCTACACCTTC
>.|15|TRBJ1-2|TRBV9|.
CASSVGGLQLDGYTF
TGTGCCAGCAGCGTAGGGGGGCTACAACTCGACGGCTACACCTTC
>few|14|TRBJ2-7|TRBV6-1|.
CASSDTAGLYEQYF
TGTGCCAGCAGTGATACGGCTGGGCTCTACGAGCAGTACTTC
>.|18|TRBJ2-3|TRBV10-1|TRBD2
CAIPSKPGLAFTGDTQYF
TGCGCCATTCCTTCAAAACCGGGACTAGCGTTCACCGGAGATACGCAGTATTTT
>few|13|TRBJ1-1|TRBV5-1|.
CASSLGIDSEAFF
TGCGCCAGCAGCTTGGGGATAGACAGTGAAGCTTTCTTT
>few|17|TRBJ1-1|TRBV4-2|TRBD1
CASSQDPGTALFTEAFF
TGTGCCAGCAGCCAAGATCCCGGGACAGCCTTATTCACTGAAGCTTTCTTT
>once|16|TRBJ1-4|TRBV18|TRBD1
CASSTKDRSTNEKLFF
TGTGCCAGCTCAACGAAGGACAGGTCAACTAATGAAAAACTGTTTTTT
>few|15|TRBJ2-7|TRBV10-3|TRBD1
CAISKDRTASYEQYF
TGTGCCATCAGTAAGGACAGGACGGCCTCCTACGAGCAGTACTTC
>.|18|TRBJ1-5|TRBV6-1|TRBD1
CASSAPPRQGFSNQPQHF
TGTGCCAGCAGTGCTCCGCCCCGACAGGGGTTCTCTAATCAGCCCCAGCATTTT
>.|17|TRBJ1-2|TRBV5-4|.
CASSWGGAKQGNYGYTF
TGTGCCAGCAGCTGGGGAGGGGCGAAACAGGGAAACTATGGCTACACCTTC
>.|13|TRBJ2-7|TRBV30|.
CAWSVTGSYEQYF
TGTGCCTGGAGTGTAACAGGCTCCTACGAGCAGTACTTC
>.|15|TRBJ1-4|TRBV5-4|TRBD1
CASSIRTGADEKLFF
TGTGCCAGCAGCATCCGGACAGGGGCAGATGAAAAACTGTTTTTT
>.|16|TRBJ2-1|TRBV4-1|.
CASSQDSRLVINEQFF
TGCGCCAGCAGCCAAGATTCGCGACTAGTAATCAATGAGCAGTTCTTC